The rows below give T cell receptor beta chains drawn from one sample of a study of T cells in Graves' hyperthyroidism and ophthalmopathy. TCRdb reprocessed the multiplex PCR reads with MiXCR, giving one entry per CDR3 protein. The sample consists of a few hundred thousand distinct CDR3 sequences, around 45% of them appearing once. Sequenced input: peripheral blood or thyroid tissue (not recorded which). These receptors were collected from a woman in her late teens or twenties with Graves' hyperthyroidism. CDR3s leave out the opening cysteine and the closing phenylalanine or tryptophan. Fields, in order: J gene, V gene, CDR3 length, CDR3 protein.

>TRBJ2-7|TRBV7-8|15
ASSLMSGKAQGYEQY
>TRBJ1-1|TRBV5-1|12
ASSLVVGDTEAF
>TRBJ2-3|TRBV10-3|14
AISGEDRPDTDTQY
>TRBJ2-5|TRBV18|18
ASSPQLGTKLWSDEETQY
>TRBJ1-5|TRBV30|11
AWSATFQEPQH
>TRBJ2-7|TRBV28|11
ASSFGQGHEQY
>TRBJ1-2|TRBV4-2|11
ASSQSVTYGYT
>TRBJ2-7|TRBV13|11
ASSRAAGIEQY
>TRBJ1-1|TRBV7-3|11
ASSHNLGTEAF
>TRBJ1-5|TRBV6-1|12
ASSDGQGAQPQH
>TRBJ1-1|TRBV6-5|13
ASSYSTSAEQGAF
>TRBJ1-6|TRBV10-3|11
AISGTVGSPLH
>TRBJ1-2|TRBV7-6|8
ANTNYGYT
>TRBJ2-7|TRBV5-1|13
ASSLGTSGRFEQY
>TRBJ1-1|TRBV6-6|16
ASSFLRGRGRGNTEAF
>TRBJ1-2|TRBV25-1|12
ASSGKGRLYGYT
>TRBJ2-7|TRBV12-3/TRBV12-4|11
ASRYRDSYEQY
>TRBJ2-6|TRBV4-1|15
ASSQEYHRAGANVLT
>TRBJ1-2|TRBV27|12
ASSPRGANYGYT
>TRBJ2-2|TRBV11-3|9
ASSFAGELL
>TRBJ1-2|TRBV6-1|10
ASSPGLQVGT
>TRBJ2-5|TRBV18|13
ASSQNLRFAVTQY
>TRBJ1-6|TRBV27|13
ASSPLDRGNSPLH
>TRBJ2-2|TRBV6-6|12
ASRRGGDAGELF
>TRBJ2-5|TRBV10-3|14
AISELAGGYLETQY
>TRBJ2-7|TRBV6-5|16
ASSYRRTSGRGAYEQY
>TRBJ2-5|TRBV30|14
AWSVTGTSGKETQY
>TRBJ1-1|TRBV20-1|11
SVQDGRSTEAF
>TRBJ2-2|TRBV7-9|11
ASDSGFTGELF
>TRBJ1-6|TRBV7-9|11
ASSFPGQGPLH
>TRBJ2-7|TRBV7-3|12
ASSLGAAGDEQY
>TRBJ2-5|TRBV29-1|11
SVISGGQETQY
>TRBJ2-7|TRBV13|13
ASSLGAGAAYEQY
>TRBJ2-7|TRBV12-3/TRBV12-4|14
ASSLDWGQGAYEQY
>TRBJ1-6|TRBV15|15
ATSRAAGTGGQSPLH
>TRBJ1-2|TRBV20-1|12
SAPRRTGYRGYT
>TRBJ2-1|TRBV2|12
ATALAGGYNEQF
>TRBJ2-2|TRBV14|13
ASSQDLQAIGELF
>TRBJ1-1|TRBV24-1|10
ATSEGDRDAF
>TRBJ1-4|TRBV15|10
ATSFLGGELF
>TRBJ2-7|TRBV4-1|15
ASSQVGTGGNSYEQY
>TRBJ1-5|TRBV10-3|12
ASKGREEDQPQH
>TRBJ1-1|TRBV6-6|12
ASKTLTSNTEAF
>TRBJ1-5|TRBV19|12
ASSMEFSNQPQH
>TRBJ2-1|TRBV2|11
ATRQGVYNEQF
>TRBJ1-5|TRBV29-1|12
SVETESGGQPQH
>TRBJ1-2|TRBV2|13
ASRVGVSWSYGYT
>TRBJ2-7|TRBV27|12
ASRRLANTYEQY
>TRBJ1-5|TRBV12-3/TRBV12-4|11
ASTRRGSETQH
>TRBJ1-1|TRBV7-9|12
ASSFFGGDTEAF
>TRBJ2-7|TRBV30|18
AWASTRGLAFPHVPYEQY
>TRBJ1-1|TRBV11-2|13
ASSPGGQLNTEAF
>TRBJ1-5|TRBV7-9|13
ASSLATVGDQPQH
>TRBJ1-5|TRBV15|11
ATSRDNVQPQH
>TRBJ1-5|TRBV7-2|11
ASSEDRGEPQH
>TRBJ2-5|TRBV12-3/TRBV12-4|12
ASSLTALQETQY
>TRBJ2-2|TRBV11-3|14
ASSSLAGEGTGELF